This T cell receptor (beta chain) was identified in a study of blood T cell repertoires in COVID-19. This CDR3 contains 15 residues. The germline CDR1 and CDR2 sequences are MNHEY and SMNVEV (reference sequence). V lost 4 bases and J 1 base, leaving 11 bases between the germline ends. The repertoire was sequenced with immunoSEQ multiplex PCR; TCRdb's copy has only in-frame clones and lacks some. The data contain 200,000 to 250,000 clones, 80% to 90% of them seen just once; the ten biggest clones take up 3.5% to 4%. The sample consisted of PBMCs or T cells enriched from blood (not recorded which). The receptor's source is a woman in her forties with acute COVID-19. The chain combines TRBV27 with TRBJ2-4, with D possibly being TRBD2 (6 bases). CDR3 region: CASSSPGGAKNIQYF. In DNA, the CDR3 is TGTGCCAGCAGTTCTCCAGGAGGGGCCAAAAACATTCAGTACTTC.